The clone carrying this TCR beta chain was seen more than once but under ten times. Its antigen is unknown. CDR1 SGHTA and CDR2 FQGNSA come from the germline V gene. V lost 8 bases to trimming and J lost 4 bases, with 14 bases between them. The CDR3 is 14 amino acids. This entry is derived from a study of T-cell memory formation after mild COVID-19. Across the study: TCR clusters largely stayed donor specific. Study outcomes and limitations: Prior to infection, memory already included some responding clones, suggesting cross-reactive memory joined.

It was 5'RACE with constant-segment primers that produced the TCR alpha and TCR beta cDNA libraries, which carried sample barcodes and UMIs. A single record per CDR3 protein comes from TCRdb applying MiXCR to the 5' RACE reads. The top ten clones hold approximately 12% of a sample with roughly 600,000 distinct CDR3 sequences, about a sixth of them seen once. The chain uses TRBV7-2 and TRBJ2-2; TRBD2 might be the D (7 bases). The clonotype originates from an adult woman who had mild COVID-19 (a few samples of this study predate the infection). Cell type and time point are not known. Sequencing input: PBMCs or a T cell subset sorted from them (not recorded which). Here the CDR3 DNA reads TGTGCCAGCGGTAGGGGAGGGGGCACCGGGGAGCTGTTTTTT. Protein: CASGRGGGTGELFF. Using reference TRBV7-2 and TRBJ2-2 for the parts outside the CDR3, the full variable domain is GAGVSQSPSNKVTEKGKDVELRCDPISGHTALYWYRQSLGQGLEFLIYFQGNSAPDKSGLPSDRFSAERTGGSVSTLTIQRTQQEDSAVYLCASGRGGGTGELFFGEGSRLTVL.